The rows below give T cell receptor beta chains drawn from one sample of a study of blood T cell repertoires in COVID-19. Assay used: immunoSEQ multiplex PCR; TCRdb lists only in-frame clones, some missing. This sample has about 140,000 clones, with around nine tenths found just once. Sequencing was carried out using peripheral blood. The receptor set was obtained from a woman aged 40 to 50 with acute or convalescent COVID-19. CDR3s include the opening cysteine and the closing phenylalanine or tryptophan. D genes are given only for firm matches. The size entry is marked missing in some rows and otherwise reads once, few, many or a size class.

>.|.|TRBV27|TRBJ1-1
CASSLGGGIHGAFF
TGTGCCAGCAGTTTAGGGGGGGGGATTCATGGGGCTTTCTTT
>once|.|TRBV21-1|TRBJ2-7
CASSKETRAFGEGKWTYEQYF
TGTGCCAGCAGCAAAGAAACGCGCGCTTTTGGGGAGGGGAAATGGACCTACGAGCAGTACTTC
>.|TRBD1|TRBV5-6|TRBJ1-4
CASSRWTGYQLNEKLFF
TGTGCCAGCAGCCGATGGACAGGCTATCAACTAAATGAAAAACTGTTTTTT
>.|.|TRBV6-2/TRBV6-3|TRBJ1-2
CASSSPRTGSHSYGYTF
TGTGCCAGCAGCAGCCCCCGGACGGGGTCTCACTCCTATGGCTACACCTTC
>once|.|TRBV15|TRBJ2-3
CATSRSRLDPSDTQYF
TGTGCCACCAGCAGATCGCGACTAGATCCGTCAGATACGCAGTATTTT
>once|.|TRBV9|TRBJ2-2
CASSVDPNLAGELFF
TGTGCCAGCAGCGTAGACCCGAACCTAGCCGGGGAGCTGTTTTTT
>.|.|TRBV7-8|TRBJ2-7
CASSLDPGYEQYF
TGTGCCAGCAGCTTAGATCCAGGCTACGAGCAGTACTTC
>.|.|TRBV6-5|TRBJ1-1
CASSPGGAEAFF
TGTGCCAGCAGCCCCGGGGGGGCTGAAGCTTTCTTT
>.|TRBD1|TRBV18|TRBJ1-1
CASLSSGGTEAFF
TGTGCCAGCTTGTCCTCAGGGGGCACTGAAGCTTTCTTT
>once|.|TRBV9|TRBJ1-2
CASSLADNYGYTF
TGTGCCAGCAGCCTGGCGGATAACTATGGCTACACCTTC
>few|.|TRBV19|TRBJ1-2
CASSIGPEGAEGYTF
TGTGCCAGTAGTATAGGGCCGGAAGGGGCAGAGGGCTACACCTTC
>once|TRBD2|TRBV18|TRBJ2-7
CASSRSSGSPEQYF
TGTGCCAGCTCGCGATCTAGCGGGAGCCCCGAGCAGTACTTC
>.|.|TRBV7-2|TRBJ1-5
CASSRDTSNQPQHF
TGTGCCAGCAGCCGGGACACTAGCAATCAGCCCCAGCATTTT
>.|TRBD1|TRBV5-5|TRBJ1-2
CASSLTSYNPTGNYGYTF
TGTGCCAGCAGCTTAACATCCTACAACCCGACAGGGAACTATGGCTACACCTTC
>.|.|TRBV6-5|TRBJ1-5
CASSKGHNQPQHF
TGTGCCAGCAGTAAGGGACACAATCAGCCCCAGCATTTT
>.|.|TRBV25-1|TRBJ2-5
CASSESYRERGQETQYF
TGTGCCAGCAGTGAATCCTACAGGGAGAGGGGGCAAGAGACCCAGTACTTC
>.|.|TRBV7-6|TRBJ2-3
CASSSGTNTQYF
TGTGCCAGCAGCTCGGGGACAAATACGCAGTATTTT
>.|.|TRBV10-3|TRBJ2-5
CAIRGASGQETQYF
TGTGCCATCAGGGGGGCTAGCGGACAAGAGACCCAGTACTTC
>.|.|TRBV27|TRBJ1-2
CASRRPPYGYTF
TGTGCCAGCAGGCGGCCTCCCTATGGCTACACCTTC
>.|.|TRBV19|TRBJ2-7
CASTMRVGGCAYEQYF
TGTGCCAGTACTATGAGGGTGGGGGGATGCGCCTACGAGCAGTACTTC
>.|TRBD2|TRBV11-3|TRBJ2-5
CASSSGLAGERETQYF
TGTGCCAGCAGCTCCGGACTAGCGGGGGAGAGAGAGACCCAGTACTTC
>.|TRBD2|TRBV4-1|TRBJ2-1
CASSQMGGGLNNEQFF
TGCGCCAGCAGCCAAATGGGCGGGGGGCTGAACAATGAGCAGTTCTTC
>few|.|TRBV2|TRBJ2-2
CASSGVNTGELFF
TGTGCCAGCAGTGGAGTCAACACCGGGGAGCTGTTTTTT